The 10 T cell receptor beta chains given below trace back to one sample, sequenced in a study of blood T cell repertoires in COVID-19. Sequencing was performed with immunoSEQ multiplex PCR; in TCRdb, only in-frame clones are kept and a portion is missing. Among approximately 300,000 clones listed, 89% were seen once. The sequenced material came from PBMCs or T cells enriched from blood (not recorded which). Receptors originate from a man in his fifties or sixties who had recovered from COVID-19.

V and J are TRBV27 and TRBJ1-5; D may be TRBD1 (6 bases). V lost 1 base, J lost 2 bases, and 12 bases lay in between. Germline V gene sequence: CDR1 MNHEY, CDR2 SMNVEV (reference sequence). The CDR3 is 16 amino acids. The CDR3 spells CASSLYAGVRNQPQHF. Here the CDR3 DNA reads TGTGCCAGCAGTTTATATGCAGGGGTTCGCAATCAGCCCCAGCATTTT.

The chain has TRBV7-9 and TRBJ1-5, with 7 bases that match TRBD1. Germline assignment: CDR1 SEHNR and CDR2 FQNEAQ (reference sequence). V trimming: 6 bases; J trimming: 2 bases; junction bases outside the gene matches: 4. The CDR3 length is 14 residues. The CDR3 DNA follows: TGTGCCAGCAGTCGTGGACAGGGCAATCAGCCCCAGCATTTT. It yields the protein CASSRGQGNQPQHF.

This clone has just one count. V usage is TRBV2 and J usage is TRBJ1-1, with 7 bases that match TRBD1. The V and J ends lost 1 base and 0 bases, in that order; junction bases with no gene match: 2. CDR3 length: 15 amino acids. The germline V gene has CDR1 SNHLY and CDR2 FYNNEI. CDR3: CASSEGQGVNTEAFF. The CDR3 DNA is TGTGCCAGCAGTGAAGGACAGGGTGTGAACACTGAAGCTTTCTTT. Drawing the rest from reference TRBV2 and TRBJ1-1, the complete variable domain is EPEVTQTPSHQVTQMGQEVILRCVPISNHLYFYWYRQILGQKVEFLVSFYNNEISEKSEIFDDQFSVERPDGSNFTLKIRSTKLEDSAMYFCASSEGQGVNTEAFFGQGTRLTVV.

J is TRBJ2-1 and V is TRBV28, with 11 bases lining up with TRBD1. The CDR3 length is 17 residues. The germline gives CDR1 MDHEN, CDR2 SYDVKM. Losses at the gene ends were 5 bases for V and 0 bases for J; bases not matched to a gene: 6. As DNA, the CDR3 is TGTGCCAGCAGTCCCTCGGGGACAGGGGGCTCCTACAATGAGCAGTTCTTC. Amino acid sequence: CASSPSGTGGSYNEQFF.

CDR3 bases: TGTGCCAGCAGCTTGGAGGCTCGGGGAACTGAAGCTTTCTTT. Translated, it gives CASSLEARGTEAFF. V and J are TRBV5-5 and TRBJ1-1; D is unclear. The V end was cut by 0 bases, the J end by 5 bases, with 11 bases between. CDR1 is SGHKS, CDR2 YYEKEE, per germline (reference sequence). The CDR3 contains 14 residues.

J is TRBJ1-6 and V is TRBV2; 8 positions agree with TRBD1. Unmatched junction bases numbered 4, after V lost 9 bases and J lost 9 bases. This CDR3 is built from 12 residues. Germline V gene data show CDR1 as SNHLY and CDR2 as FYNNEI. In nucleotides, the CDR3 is TGTGCCAGGGGACAGGCGGCTTCACCCCTCCACTTT. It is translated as CARGQAASPLHF.

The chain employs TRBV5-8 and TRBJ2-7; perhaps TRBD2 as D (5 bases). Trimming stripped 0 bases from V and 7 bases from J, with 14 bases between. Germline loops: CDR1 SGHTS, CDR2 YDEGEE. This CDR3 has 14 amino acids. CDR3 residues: CASSLEEAGVEQYF. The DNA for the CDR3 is TGTGCCAGCAGCTTGGAGGAAGCCGGGGTTGAGCAGTACTTC.

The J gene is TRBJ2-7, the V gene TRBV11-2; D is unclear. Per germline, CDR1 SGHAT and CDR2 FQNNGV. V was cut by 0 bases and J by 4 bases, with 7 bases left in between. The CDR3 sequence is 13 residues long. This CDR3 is CASSLENKYEQYF. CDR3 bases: TGTGCCAGCAGCTTAGAGAACAAGTACGAGCAGTACTTC.

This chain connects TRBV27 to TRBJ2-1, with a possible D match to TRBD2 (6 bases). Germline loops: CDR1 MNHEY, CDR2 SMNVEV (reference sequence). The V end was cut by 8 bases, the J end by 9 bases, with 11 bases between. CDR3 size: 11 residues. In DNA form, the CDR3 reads TGTGCCAGCGGTAGCGGAGGTGAGCAGTTCTTC. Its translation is CASGSGGEQFF.

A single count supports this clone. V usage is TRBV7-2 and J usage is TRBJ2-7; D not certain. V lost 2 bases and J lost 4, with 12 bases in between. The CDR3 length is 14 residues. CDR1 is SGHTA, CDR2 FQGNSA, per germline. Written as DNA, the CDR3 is TGTGCCAGCAGCTTACTCCGGTTCTCTTACGAGCAGTACTTC. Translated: CASSLLRFSYEQYF.